The sequence of this T cell receptor beta chain was determined in a study of CD8+ T cells in alopecia areata. Study in general: At a dose of 5 to 10 mg twice daily, oral tofacitinib was given to treated patients.

RNA extraction was followed by reverse transcription into cDNA, which acted as the sequencing template. The repertoire was sequenced with immunoSEQ multiplex PCR; TCRdb's copy has only in-frame clones and lacks some. This sample has hundreds of thousands of clones, with roughly two thirds found just once. Study-wide points: Researchers reported that TCR sharing among patients proved less clear than in mice, possibly HLA-linked.

Sampling of alopecia areata patients yielded lesional scalp punch biopsies as well as peripheral blood. On this clone itself: Its antigen is unidentified.

The CDR3 has 14 amino acids. Germline CDR1 reads GTSNPN; CDR2 reads SVGIG (reference sequence). Trimming at V came to 0 bases and at J to 8 bases, leaving 5 bases not matched to a gene. This rearrangement joins TRBV30 to TRBJ2-4; 9 nucleotides align to TRBD1. The input for sequencing was CD4+ T cells sorted from blood, taken at week 0. The sequence derives from a human donor with alopecia areata. DNA of the CDR3: TGTGCCTGGAGTGTACAGGGGGCAGGGGACATTCAGTACTTC. The encoded protein is CAWSVQGAGDIQYF.